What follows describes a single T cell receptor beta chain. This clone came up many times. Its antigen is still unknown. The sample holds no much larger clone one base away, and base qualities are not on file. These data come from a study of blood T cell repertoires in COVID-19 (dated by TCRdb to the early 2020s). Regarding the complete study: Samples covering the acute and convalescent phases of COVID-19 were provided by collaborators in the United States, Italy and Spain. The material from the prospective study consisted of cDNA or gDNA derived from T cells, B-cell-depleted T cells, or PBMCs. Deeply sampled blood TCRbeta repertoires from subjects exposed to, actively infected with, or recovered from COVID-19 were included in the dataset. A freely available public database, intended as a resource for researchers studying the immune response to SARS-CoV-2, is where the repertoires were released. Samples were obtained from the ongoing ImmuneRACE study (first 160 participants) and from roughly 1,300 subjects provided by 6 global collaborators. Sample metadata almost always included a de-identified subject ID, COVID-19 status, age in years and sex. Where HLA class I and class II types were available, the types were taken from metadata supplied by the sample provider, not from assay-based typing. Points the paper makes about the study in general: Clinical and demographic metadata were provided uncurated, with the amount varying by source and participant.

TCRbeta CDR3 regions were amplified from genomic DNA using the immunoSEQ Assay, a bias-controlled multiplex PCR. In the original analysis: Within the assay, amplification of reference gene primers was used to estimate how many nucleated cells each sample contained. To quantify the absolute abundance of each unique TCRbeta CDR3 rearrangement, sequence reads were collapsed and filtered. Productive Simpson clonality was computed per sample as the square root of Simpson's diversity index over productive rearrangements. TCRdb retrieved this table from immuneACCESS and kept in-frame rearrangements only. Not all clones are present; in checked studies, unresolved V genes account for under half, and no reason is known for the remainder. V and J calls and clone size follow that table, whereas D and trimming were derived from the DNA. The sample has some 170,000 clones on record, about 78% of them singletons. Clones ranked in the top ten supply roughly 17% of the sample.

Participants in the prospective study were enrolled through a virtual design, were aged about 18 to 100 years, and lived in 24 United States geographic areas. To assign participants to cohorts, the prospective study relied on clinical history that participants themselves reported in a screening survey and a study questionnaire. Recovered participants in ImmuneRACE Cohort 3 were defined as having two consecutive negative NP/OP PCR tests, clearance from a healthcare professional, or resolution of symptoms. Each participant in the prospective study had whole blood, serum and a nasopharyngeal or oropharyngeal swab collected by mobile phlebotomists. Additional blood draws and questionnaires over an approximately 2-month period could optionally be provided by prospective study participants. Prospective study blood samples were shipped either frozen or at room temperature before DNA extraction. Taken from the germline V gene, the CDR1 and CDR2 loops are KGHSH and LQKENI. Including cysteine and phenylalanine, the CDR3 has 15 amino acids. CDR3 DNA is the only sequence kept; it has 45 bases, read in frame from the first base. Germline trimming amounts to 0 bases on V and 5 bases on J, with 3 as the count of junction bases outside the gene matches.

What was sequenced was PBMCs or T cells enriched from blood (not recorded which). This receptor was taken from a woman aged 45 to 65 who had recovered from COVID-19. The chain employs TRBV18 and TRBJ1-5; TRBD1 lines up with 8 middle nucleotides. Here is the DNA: TGTGCCAGCTCACCACCGGGACAGGCCGATCAGCCCCAGCATTTT. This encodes CASSPPGQADQPQHF.